This is a list of T cell receptor beta chains from one sample in a study of blood T cells in healthy people across ages. MiXCR, run by TCRdb on the 5' RACE reads, gives a single entry per CDR3 protein. The table lists hundreds of thousands of distinct CDR3 sequences, about 40% of them singletons, with 20% to 25% in the top ten. The sample was blood. Source of these receptors: a woman in her sixties in good health. Each CDR3 is given with its conserved first and last residue. D genes are given only for firm matches. Rows may omit the clone size; those that give it use once, few, many or a size class.

D	V	J	size	DNA	CDR3
-	TRBV20-1	TRBJ2-1	-	TGCAGTGCCAAAGTGGCGGGAAAACCTGACAATGAGCAGTTCTTC	CSAKVAGKPDNEQFF
TRBD2	TRBV4-2	TRBJ2-1	many	TGTGCCAGCAGCCCGGGACTAGCGGCAAGGGAGCAGTTCTTC	CASSPGLAAREQFF
-	TRBV10-3	TRBJ1-2	few	TGTGCCATCAACTCCGGGACGGCTGGCAATGGCTACACCTTC	CAINSGTAGNGYTF
TRBD2	TRBV6-2/TRBV6-3	TRBJ2-7	-	TGTGCCAGCAGCCCCAGCGGGAGGGCCCTCGAGCAGTACTTC	CASSPSGRALEQYF
-	TRBV4-3	TRBJ2-7	few	TGCGCCAGCAGCCATCGAGCGGGTGGAAACGAGCAGTACTTC	CASSHRAGGNEQYF
-	TRBV10-3	TRBJ2-3	few	TGTGCCATCAGTGAGGGGCTTGGCGGGGCTAGCACAGATACGCAGTATTTT	CAISEGLGGASTDTQYF
-	TRBV4-3	TRBJ1-5	-	TGCGCCAGCAGCTCAAAGTACCAGGGCGATCAGCCCCAGCATTTT	CASSSKYQGDQPQHF
-	TRBV24-1	TRBJ2-1	few	TGTGCCACCAGTGATGCCCGGGACAGGGTGGCTAGCGGGGTCTACAATGAGCAGTTCTTC	CATSDARDRVASGVYNEQFF
-	TRBV12-5	TRBJ2-1	-	TGTGCTAGTGGTTTGTCATGGGGCTCCTACAATGAGCAGTTCTTC	CASGLSWGSYNEQFF
TRBD2	TRBV3-1	TRBJ2-6	-	TGTGCCAGCAGCCAGACCGGGAGGGGAGTACCTGGGGCCAACGTCCTGACTTTC	CASSQTGRGVPGANVLTF
TRBD1	TRBV24-1	TRBJ2-1	-	TGTGCCACCAGTGAATCCGGGACAGGGCCCCCCAGCTCCCACAATGAGCAGTTCTTC	CATSESGTGPPSSHNEQFF
TRBD2	TRBV24-1	TRBJ2-5	-	TGTGCCACCAGTGATGCCGGGACTATTCAAGAGACCCAGTACTTC	CATSDAGTIQETQYF
-	TRBV2	TRBJ2-5	-	TGTGCCAGCAGCTACAACAGCCTCCAGAGAGAACAAGAGACCCGGTACTTC	CASSYNSLQREQETRYF
TRBD1	TRBV29-1	TRBJ1-1	-	TGCAGCGCCTGGGACAGGTTGAGTGAAGCTTTCTTT	CSAWDRLSEAFF
-	TRBV20-1	TRBJ2-7	many	TGCAGTGCTGGCGCCCAAAGCCACGAGCAGTACTTC	CSAGAQSHEQYF
TRBD1	TRBV10-1	TRBJ2-5	many	TGTGCCAGCAGCGACAGGGGGCGAGAGACCCAGTACTTC	CASSDRGRETQYF
-	TRBV3-1	TRBJ2-3	-	TGTGCCAGCAGCCAAGATTTAGCGGCAGATACGCAGTATTTT	CASSQDLAADTQYF
TRBD1	TRBV27	TRBJ2-1	few	TGTGCCAGCAGTTTAGGGGACAGGGCCGAGCAGTTCTTC	CASSLGDRAEQFF
TRBD1	TRBV27	TRBJ1-2	-	TGTGCCAGCAGAGCCCTACAGGGGACCTATGGCTACACCTTC	CASRALQGTYGYTF
-	TRBV5-1	TRBJ2-7	-	TGCGCCAGCAGCATCCCGACAGCTACCTACGAGCAGTACTTC	CASSIPTATYEQYF
-	TRBV10-3	TRBJ1-2	-	TGTGCCATCAGTGTGCCGGATATTATGGGTGGCTACACCTTC	CAISVPDIMGGYTF
TRBD1	TRBV9	TRBJ1-1	few	TGTGCCAGCAGCCCAGGGACAGGGACGAATATCGGCACTGAAGCTTTCTTT	CASSPGTGTNIGTEAFF
-	TRBV11-1	TRBJ1-2	-	TGTGCCGTCGGCGGGCAGGATAACTATGGCTACACCTTC	CAVGGQDNYGYTF
TRBD1	TRBV7-2	TRBJ2-1	-	TGTGCCAGCAGCTTAGCGGGGACAGCTCACAATGAGCAGTTCTTC	CASSLAGTAHNEQFF
TRBD2	TRBV7-9	TRBJ2-5	-	TGTGCCAGCAGCGTCGTAGCGGGAGAGGGGGACAATGAGCAGTACTTC	CASSVVAGEGDNEQYF
-	TRBV6-6	TRBJ2-7	-	TGTGCCAGCAGTTACGGCGGGGATCCCTCCTACGAGCAGTACTTC	CASSYGGDPSYEQYF
-	TRBV19	TRBJ2-5	-	TGTGCCAGTAGTATAGGCCGATACGCCGGAGAGACCCAGTACTTC	CASSIGRYAGETQYF
-	TRBV6-5	TRBJ1-1	-	TGTGCCAGCACTCAGCGGGCGGGTGAGACTGAAGCTTTCTTT	CASTQRAGETEAFF
TRBD2	TRBV7-2	TRBJ2-7	-	TGTGCCAGCAGCTTAGCGGGGACTAGCTTCCACGAGCAGTACTTC	CASSLAGTSFHEQYF
-	TRBV10-3	TRBJ1-4	-	TGTGCCATCAGTGAAGGGTCCCCAACTAATGAAAAACTGTTTTTT	CAISEGSPTNEKLFF
TRBD2	TRBV20-1	TRBJ2-1	-	TGCAGTGCTAGGGACGGACTAGATTTCGGTGAGCAGTTCTTC	CSARDGLDFGEQFF
TRBD1	TRBV12-3/TRBV12-4	TRBJ1-1	few	TGTGCCAGCAGGACCCTACAGGGGGCCGCCCAACCGAACACTGAAGCTTTCTTT	CASRTLQGAAQPNTEAFF
-	TRBV5-1	TRBJ2-5	-	TGCGCCAGCAGCTTGGCCCAGGGGAATTGGGGCAATGAGCAGTACTTC	CASSLAQGNWGNEQYF
-	TRBV6-4	TRBJ1-5	-	TGTGCCAGCAGAACTGAATGGGACACATATAGCAATCAGCCCCAGCATTTT	CASRTEWDTYSNQPQHF
TRBD1	TRBV20-1	TRBJ2-3	-	TGCAGTGCACACGGACAGGCCCGCACAGATACGCAGTATTTT	CSAHGQARTDTQYF
TRBD2	TRBV15	TRBJ2-1	few	TGTGCCACCAGTCCCTTACTAGCGGGGGAGCAGTTCTTC	CATSPLLAGEQFF
-	TRBV11-1	TRBJ2-1	-	TGTGCCAGCAGCTTTCACGCCCTGGGGAATGAGCAGTTCTTC	CASSFHALGNEQFF
TRBD1	TRBV13	TRBJ1-6	few	TGTGCCAGCAGCATTCGCAGGGGGAATTCACCCCTCCACTTT	CASSIRRGNSPLHF
-	TRBV3-1	TRBJ1-4	-	TGTGCCAGCAGCCAACGGATCACGGGTAGACCTGAAAAACTGTTTTTT	CASSQRITGRPEKLFF
TRBD2	TRBV12-3/TRBV12-4	TRBJ2-7	-	TGTGCCAGCGGTCTGGCGGGAGGAACTAATGAGCAGTACTTC	CASGLAGGTNEQYF
-	TRBV6-1	TRBJ2-5	few	TGTGCCAGCCATCGGTCCTCCAGGGTTGAGACCCAGTACTTC	CASHRSSRVETQYF
TRBD1	TRBV29-1	TRBJ2-7	-	TGCAGCGTCTCAAGACAGGGCAGCTCCTACGAGCAGTACTTC	CSVSRQGSSYEQYF
-	TRBV6-1	TRBJ2-5	-	TGTGCCGGCAGTGAAGAAAGCAGGGGAGGGGAGACCCAGTACTTC	CAGSEESRGGETQYF
-	TRBV5-1	TRBJ2-2	-	TGCGCCAGCAGCTTGTATGGGGGCGCCGGCACCGGGGAGCTGTTTTTT	CASSLYGGAGTGELFF
TRBD2	TRBV27	TRBJ2-7	once	TGTGCCAGCAGACTAGCGGGAGAGTACGAGCAGTACTTC	CASRLAGEYEQYF
-	TRBV3-1	TRBJ2-5	-	TGTGCCAGCAGCTACCTAGCCGGGGAAGGTAATGAGCAGTACTTC	CASSYLAGEGNEQYF